This TCR beta chain emerged from a study of identical twins (dated by TCRdb to about 2016). For the study in its entirety: TCR alpha and beta repertoires from monozygotic twins, unrelated adults of various ages and cord blood were deep-sequenced to test whether fetal clonotypes persist. To rule out contamination, the twin experiments were replicated at different times with different library preparation protocols. On the study overall, not on this receptor specifically: A weaker excess of twin sharing was found in beta out-of-frame sequences because the signal-to-noise ratio was lowered by fewer shared sequences. Out-of-frame TCR alpha sequences shared between twins showed an excess of low generation-probability sequences compared with coincidental sharing between unrelated individuals. Because the same donors could not be followed over many years, conclusions were based on cross-sectional statistical analysis. Out-of-frame TCR alpha sharing in monozygotic twins was systematically underestimated by recombination models, whereas sharing between unrelated individuals was in agreement with the recombination models. Zero-insertion analyses could be partly confounded by invariant T cells such as MAIT and iNKT, although diverse VJ usage argued against such confounding for most clonotypes. Abundant cord blood beta clonotypes had fewer insertions, young adult naive repertoires showed a similar but weaker trend, and memory repertoires showed no such trend.

Germline trimming: 8 bases from V, 2 bases from J; junction bases outside gene matches: 9. CDR1 SGHAT and CDR2 FQNNGV are derived from the germline V gene. The cysteine opens and the phenylalanine closes a CDR3 of 14 amino acids. The kept DNA is CDR3 alone, 42 bases in frame from the first base. Every donor in the study was a healthy Caucasian. Three pairs of female monozygotic twins, all aged about 18 to 30 years, were included in the twin cohort. Peripheral blood mononuclear cells were used as the source from which RNA for TCR libraries was isolated. With regard to this clonotype: The clone's antigen remains unknown. No base quality values were provided; no much bigger clone lies one nucleotide off.

The method was 5' RACE. Sequencing instrument: Illumina HiSeq 2000. A universal primer binding site was introduced by template switching, and a unique molecular identifier was present in the final cDNA, enabling accurate counting of TCR cDNA molecules. First-strand cDNA for TCR alpha and beta chains was synthesized from specific primers in the conserved constant-segment region. To control for contamination, every cDNA library was double barcoded, receiving both a SMART-Mk sample barcode and Illumina barcodes. TruSeq adapter sequences along with Illumina sample barcodes were introduced in two successive PCR steps. The Illumina HiSeq platform was used with custom primers to sequence TCR alpha and beta cDNA libraries. As for how the authors treated the data: Unique molecular identifiers were extracted from raw reads with MiGEC, and CDR3 positions were determined with MiXCR. Recombination models were inferred per individual with the repgenHMM and IGoR tools using an EM algorithm. Shared clonotypes were analyzed with the tcR package in R, and sharing was normalized by the product of cloneset sizes. To study raw recombination without the effects of thymic and clonal selection, out-of-frame nonproductive sequences were analyzed. TCRdb's own reprocessing of the public reads used fastp at Q25 and MiXCR and kept productive beta chains. Rows merge per CDR3 protein into single entries with the most common DNA and genes. The V and J calls reflect TCRdb's pipeline rather than the authors' work. A total of 750,000 to 950,000 distinct CDR3 sequences appear in this sample, 9% to 15% of them only once. The ten most abundant clones make up around 1.6% of the sample.

These records were also assigned to another study, of yellow fever vaccine responses in identical twins. That second report states: According to the authors, in identical twins the way T cells responded to vaccination appeared partly convergent and partly personalized. In identical twins, the study followed T cell clones that responded to the vaccine with precision.

Sequencing used PBMCs. Recombination linked TRBV11-2 to TRBJ2-7, with 7 junctional bases fitting TRBD2. This clonotype was sampled from a woman aged 18-29 years in good health. CDR3 reads: CASGLSGGPYEQYF. The sequenced DNA is TGTGCCAGCGGGCTTTCGGGGGGTCCCTACGAGCAGTACTTC.